The 3 T cell receptor beta chains reported below all come from one sample, sequenced in a study of tumor T cells in aggressive B-cell lymphoma. This table comes from immunoSEQ multiplex PCR, and its TCRdb copy is limited to in-frame clones, with some not included. The table records 3,300 or so clones, about 89% of them present only once. Sequenced sample: tumor tissue. All receptors come from an adult with diffuse large B cell lymphoma.

This clone was seen more than once but under ten times. The chain links TRBV19 to TRBJ2-7; D remains ambiguous. Between the trimmed V and J ends, which lost 5 bases and 3 bases, there was a span of 5 bases. The CDR3 sequence is 11 residues long. The germline V gene encodes CDR1 LNHDA and CDR2 SQIVND (reference sequence). CDR3: CASSFGYEQYF. The DNA for the CDR3 is TGTGCCAGTAGTTTCGGCTACGAGCAGTACTTC.

The CDR3 DNA reads as TGTGCCAGCAGCTTGCAGGGGACGAATGAGCAGTTCTTC. Its translation is CASSLQGTNEQFF. V is TRBV5-4 and J is TRBJ2-1, with TRBD1 as a possible D gene (6 bases). This CDR3 spans 13 amino acids. Trimming took off 1 base at V and 7 bases at J, with 9 bases between the two ends. The germline CDR1 and CDR2 sequences are SGHNT and YYREEE (reference sequence).

The gene calls are TRBV29-1 and TRBJ1-2; 8 bases are shared with TRBD1. V was pared by 3 bases and J by 7 bases, with 13 bases of the junction left unmatched. Germline CDR1 is SQVTM and CDR2 is ANQGSEA. CDR3 length: 15 residues. CDR3 region: CSVDRSGQGEGGYTF. CDR3 in DNA: TGCAGCGTTGACCGGAGTGGACAGGGTGAGGGTGGCTACACCTTC.